Listed below are T cell receptor beta chains from one sample, sequenced in a study of T cells in Graves' hyperthyroidism and ophthalmopathy. MiXCR, run by TCRdb on the multiplex PCR reads, gives a single entry per CDR3 protein. The sample has 490,000 or so distinct CDR3 sequences, about 20% seen once; the top ten hold 45% to 55%. Sequences were obtained from blood. These receptors came from a woman between 70 and 85 years old with Graves' ophthalmopathy. The CDR3 runs from the conserved cysteine through the conserved F or W. The order of the fields is clone size, J gene, V gene, D gene, CDR3 DNA, CDR3 protein. A D gene is named only where the DNA matches it firmly. Size tells how often a clone was seen (once, few, many) or the class of an expanded clone, and some rows leave it out.

clone size: few
J gene: TRBJ2-1
V gene: TRBV5-1
D gene: TRBD1
CDR3 DNA: TGCGCCAGCAGCAGGGCGACAGGGAAAGACAATGAGCAGTTCTTC
CDR3 protein: CASSRATGKDNEQFF

clone size: .
J gene: TRBJ2-3
V gene: TRBV27
D gene: .
CDR3 DNA: TGTGCCAGCAGTTTCGGGAGTGTCTTCACAGATACGCAGTATTTT
CDR3 protein: CASSFGSVFTDTQYF

clone size: few
J gene: TRBJ1-2
V gene: TRBV4-3
D gene: TRBD1
CDR3 DNA: TGCGCCAGCAGCCAAACAGGGGTCATGGATGGCTACACCTTC
CDR3 protein: CASSQTGVMDGYTF

clone size: .
J gene: TRBJ2-7
V gene: TRBV28
D gene: .
CDR3 DNA: TGTGCCAGCAGCCTCGGGGAGACGCCGCACAACTTC
CDR3 protein: CASSLGETPHNF

clone size: many
J gene: TRBJ2-1
V gene: TRBV7-3
D gene: .
CDR3 DNA: TGTGCCAGCAGCTTAAAAGTTGGCGGAGAGCAGTTCTTC
CDR3 protein: CASSLKVGGEQFF

clone size: many
J gene: TRBJ2-1
V gene: TRBV7-2
D gene: .
CDR3 DNA: TGTGCCAGCAGCTTCACCGCTACAGGTTATAATGAGCAGTTCTTC
CDR3 protein: CASSFTATGYNEQFF

clone size: .
J gene: TRBJ2-5
V gene: TRBV9
D gene: .
CDR3 DNA: TGTGCCAGCAGCGCGGGACTGATAGAGACCCAGTACTTC
CDR3 protein: CASSAGLIETQYF

clone size: few
J gene: TRBJ1-5
V gene: TRBV12-3/TRBV12-4
D gene: TRBD1
CDR3 DNA: TGTGCCAGCAGTTTAGCGACAGGGGGGTACAATCAGCCCCAGCATTTT
CDR3 protein: CASSLATGGYNQPQHF

clone size: few
J gene: TRBJ1-1
V gene: TRBV5-1
D gene: .
CDR3 DNA: TGCGCCAGCAGCCAAGGACTAGCGGGGGGGGCGAACACTGAAGCTTTCTTT
CDR3 protein: CASSQGLAGGANTEAFF

clone size: .
J gene: TRBJ2-2
V gene: TRBV7-6
D gene: .
CDR3 DNA: TGTGCCAGCAGCCGCGGCCTAGCGTCGAACACCGGGGAGCTGTTTTTT
CDR3 protein: CASSRGLASNTGELFF

clone size: many
J gene: TRBJ2-3
V gene: TRBV5-1
D gene: .
CDR3 DNA: TGCGCCAGCAGCTTGGGGGACGGCACAGATACGCAGTATTTT
CDR3 protein: CASSLGDGTDTQYF

clone size: many
J gene: TRBJ2-5
V gene: TRBV7-9
D gene: .
CDR3 DNA: TGTGCCAGCAGCGATGCCCAGCGGGAGACCCAGTACTTC
CDR3 protein: CASSDAQRETQYF

clone size: .
J gene: TRBJ2-1
V gene: TRBV20-1
D gene: .
CDR3 DNA: TGCAGTGCTAGAGATCGGCCAGACAATGAGCAGTTCTTC
CDR3 protein: CSARDRPDNEQFF

clone size: .
J gene: TRBJ2-5
V gene: TRBV29-1
D gene: TRBD1
CDR3 DNA: TGCAGCGTTGGAGAAACAGGGGGCATGGAGACCCAGTACTTC
CDR3 protein: CSVGETGGMETQYF

clone size: .
J gene: TRBJ1-1
V gene: TRBV6-5
D gene: .
CDR3 DNA: TGTGCCAGCAGTTACGAGTCGGTCTCCCACACTGAAGCTTTCTTT
CDR3 protein: CASSYESVSHTEAFF

clone size: .
J gene: TRBJ2-7
V gene: TRBV12-3/TRBV12-4
D gene: .
CDR3 DNA: TGTGCCCGCAGTTTCTCGGGCAGCTCCTACGAGCAGTACTTC
CDR3 protein: CARSFSGSSYEQYF

clone size: .
J gene: TRBJ1-1
V gene: TRBV6-1
D gene: .
CDR3 DNA: TGTGCCAGCAGTGAGAGGGACTTCACTGAAGCTTTCTTT
CDR3 protein: CASSERDFTEAFF

clone size: .
J gene: TRBJ2-7
V gene: TRBV30
D gene: .
CDR3 DNA: TGTGCCTGGAGTGAAGGGCGGCGGCACGAGCAGTACTTC
CDR3 protein: CAWSEGRRHEQYF

clone size: many
J gene: TRBJ1-2
V gene: TRBV6-5
D gene: .
CDR3 DNA: TGTGCCAGCAGTTACTCGGGCAGGGAGACCTATGGCTACACCTTC
CDR3 protein: CASSYSGRETYGYTF

clone size: many
J gene: TRBJ2-2
V gene: TRBV2
D gene: .
CDR3 DNA: TGTGCCAGCTCCAAGGGGGACACCGGGGAGCTGTTTTTT
CDR3 protein: CASSKGDTGELFF

clone size: .
J gene: TRBJ1-2
V gene: TRBV29-1
D gene: TRBD1
CDR3 DNA: TGCAGCGTTCGGGACAGGGTAGGAGGAGACACCTTC
CDR3 protein: CSVRDRVGGDTF

clone size: .
J gene: TRBJ2-1
V gene: TRBV5-1
D gene: .
CDR3 DNA: TGCGCCAGCACCACAGAGCTAACTCCTGGTGAGCAGTTCTTC
CDR3 protein: CASTTELTPGEQFF

clone size: few
J gene: TRBJ2-3
V gene: TRBV7-9
D gene: TRBD2
CDR3 DNA: TGTGCCAGCAGGAGACTAGCGGGAGGCAAAGATACGCAGTATTTT
CDR3 protein: CASRRLAGGKDTQYF

clone size: many
J gene: TRBJ1-4
V gene: TRBV2
D gene: TRBD1
CDR3 DNA: TGTGCCAGCAGAGCCCGGGACAGCTATGAAAAACTGTTTTTT
CDR3 protein: CASRARDSYEKLFF

clone size: .
J gene: TRBJ1-2
V gene: TRBV28
D gene: TRBD1
CDR3 DNA: TGTGCCAGCAGTTCCACGACCGGACAGGGCTATGGCTACACCTTC
CDR3 protein: CASSSTTGQGYGYTF

clone size: .
J gene: TRBJ2-1
V gene: TRBV10-3
D gene: .
CDR3 DNA: TGTGCCAGCGCAGGGGACTTAGACAATGAGCAGTTCTTC
CDR3 protein: CASAGDLDNEQFF

clone size: .
J gene: TRBJ2-3
V gene: TRBV19
D gene: .
CDR3 DNA: TGTGCCACCAGACCGAGACAGTTGTCCTACGATACGCAGTATTTT
CDR3 protein: CATRPRQLSYDTQYF

clone size: .
J gene: TRBJ2-2
V gene: TRBV12-3/TRBV12-4
D gene: .
CDR3 DNA: TGTGCCAGCAGTTTTCCGGGGGCCGGGGAGCTGTTTTTT
CDR3 protein: CASSFPGAGELFF

clone size: .
J gene: TRBJ2-3
V gene: TRBV11-2
D gene: TRBD2
CDR3 DNA: TGTGCCAGCAGCTTAGGTCTTGGCGGGAGTCGCACAGATACGCAGTATTTT
CDR3 protein: CASSLGLGGSRTDTQYF

clone size: .
J gene: TRBJ2-1
V gene: TRBV6-2/TRBV6-3
D gene: TRBD2
CDR3 DNA: TGTGCCAGCAGTTACTTTACTAGCGGACGGGAGCAGTTCTTC
CDR3 protein: CASSYFTSGREQFF

clone size: many
J gene: TRBJ1-1
V gene: TRBV28
D gene: .
CDR3 DNA: TGTGCCAGCAGTTTTGGGCAGGGGAACACTGAAGCTTTCTTT
CDR3 protein: CASSFGQGNTEAFF

clone size: .
J gene: TRBJ2-7
V gene: TRBV19
D gene: TRBD1
CDR3 DNA: TGTGCCAGTAGTACCCTCGGGACAGGGCACTACGAGCAGTACTTC
CDR3 protein: CASSTLGTGHYEQYF

clone size: .
J gene: TRBJ2-1
V gene: TRBV11-2
D gene: .
CDR3 DNA: TGTGCCAGCAGCTTAGGGTCGGCGGGCGGTGAGCAGTTCTTC
CDR3 protein: CASSLGSAGGEQFF

clone size: many
J gene: TRBJ1-2
V gene: TRBV5-1
D gene: TRBD1
CDR3 DNA: TGTGCCAGCAGTTTGGGACAGGTTTATGGCTACACCTTC
CDR3 protein: CASSLGQVYGYTF

clone size: .
J gene: TRBJ2-1
V gene: TRBV20-1
D gene: .
CDR3 DNA: TGCAGTGTTGAGACTCGGTCCTACAATGAGCAGTTCTTC
CDR3 protein: CSVETRSYNEQFF

clone size: .
J gene: TRBJ2-3
V gene: TRBV5-1
D gene: TRBD2
CDR3 DNA: TGCGCCAGCAGCTCGAAACTAGCGGGCATCCTGGGCACAGATACGCAGTATTTT
CDR3 protein: CASSSKLAGILGTDTQYF

clone size: few
J gene: TRBJ1-1
V gene: TRBV20-1
D gene: TRBD1
CDR3 DNA: TGCAGTGCTAGAAGACAGGGGGGGGAAGCTTTCTTT
CDR3 protein: CSARRQGGEAFF

clone size: .
J gene: TRBJ2-7
V gene: TRBV18
D gene: .
CDR3 DNA: TGTGCCAGCTCACCCCGGAGGACAGACTCCTACGAGCAGTACTTC
CDR3 protein: CASSPRRTDSYEQYF

clone size: .
J gene: TRBJ2-5
V gene: TRBV6-6
D gene: TRBD1
CDR3 DNA: TGTGCCAGCAGTTACATGGACAGGGATGACCAGTACTTC
CDR3 protein: CASSYMDRDDQYF

clone size: .
J gene: TRBJ1-1
V gene: TRBV6-6
D gene: .
CDR3 DNA: TGTGCCAGCAGTTACTCCGGCGTGATGAACACTGAAGCTTTCTTT
CDR3 protein: CASSYSGVMNTEAFF

clone size: few
J gene: TRBJ1-4
V gene: TRBV6-5
D gene: TRBD1
CDR3 DNA: TGTGCCAGCAGTTACTCGGACAGGGCGAATGAAAAACTGTTTTTT
CDR3 protein: CASSYSDRANEKLFF

clone size: .
J gene: TRBJ2-1
V gene: TRBV29-1
D gene: .
CDR3 DNA: TGCAGCGTTGAAGAGGGAAGTTTACGGGGGCGGAATGAGCAGTTCTTC
CDR3 protein: CSVEEGSLRGRNEQFF